This paragraph reports one T cell receptor beta chain. The antigen is not known. The sample originates from a study of cytomegalovirus exposure and HLA in healthy donors. Looking at the study overall: Among the approximately 410 genotyped donors, more than 70% were placed in the Caucasian-associated ancestry cluster. Study findings and constraints: In a later analysis, HLA-associated beta chains showed higher expansion and lower generation probabilities than comparable chains. The authors excluded some V segments, including TRBV6-2 and TRBV6-3, as indistinguishable. Associated with cytomegalovirus, according to the listing, were around 160 TCR beta chains.

The V gene's germline CDR1 is LNHNV and CDR2 YYDKDF (reference sequence). With 1 base removed from V and 5 bases from J, the gap between germline ends came to 2 bases. The CDR3 sequence is 12 residues long. PCR primers comprised 60 Vbeta and 13 Jbeta primers. The repertoire was sequenced with immunoSEQ multiplex PCR; TCRdb's copy has only in-frame clones and lacks some. Among over 60,000 clones, more than 75% were seen once, and the ten largest hold about 3.3%. The material sequenced was PBMCs. The sequence was collected from a man younger than 35 in good health and CMV-seronegative. V usage is TRBV15 and J usage is TRBJ2-2; D call uncertain. In DNA form, the CDR3 reads TGTGCCACCAGCAGAGCTACCGGGGAGCTGTTTTTT. This translates into CATSRATGELFF. The whole variable domain, remainder taken from reference TRBV15 and TRBJ2-2, is DAMVIQNPRYQVTQFGKPVTLSCSQTLNHNVMYWYQQKSSQAPKLLFHYYDKDFNNEADTPDNFQSRRPNTSFCFLDIRSPGLGDTAMYLCATSRATGELFFGEGSRLTVL.